The 4 T cell receptor beta chains given below trace back to one sample, sequenced in a study of T-cell memory formation after mild COVID-19. A single record per CDR3 protein comes from TCRdb applying MiXCR to the 5' RACE reads. The sample yields fewer than 150,000 distinct CDR3 sequences, more than 15% seen once. The sequencing input was PBMCs or a T cell subset sorted from them (not recorded which). The receptors come from a man aged 18-30 years who had mild COVID-19 (a few samples of this study predate the infection). Cell type and time point are not known.

This clonotype was seen at least ten times. This chain connects TRBV7-2 to TRBJ1-2; D ambiguous. Germline V gives CDR1 SGHTA, CDR2 FQGNSA. The CDR3 runs to 12 residues. V was clipped by 4 bases and J by 4 bases, with 7 bases between them. The CDR3 DNA follows: TGTGCCAGCAGCTCACAGTCCTATGGCTACACCTTC. Protein sequence: CASSSQSYGYTF.

Many counts were recorded for this clonotype. V gene TRBV5-1 combines with J gene TRBJ2-5; no definite D call. CDR3 length: 13 residues. V was shortened by 4 bases and J by 1 base, with 8 bases between the two germline ends. The germline V gene has CDR1 SGHRS and CDR2 YFSETQ. This CDR3 reads CASSPEVQETQYF. The DNA of the CDR3 is TGCGCCAGCAGCCCAGAGGTCCAAGAGACCCAGTACTTC.

The table lists this clonotype with many counts. This chain links TRBV12-3 or TRBV12-4 with TRBJ2-7; 8 bases agree with TRBD1. CDR3 size: 14 residues. Trimming took 5 bases from V and 2 from J; bases not matched to a gene: 5. The CDR3 sequence: CASSPRQGPYEQYF. The DNA of the CDR3 is TGTGCCAGCAGTCCTCGACAGGGGCCCTACGAGCAGTACTTC.

This clonotype was detected a few times. The chain combines TRBV29-1 with TRBJ2-1, with 8 nucleotides matching TRBD1. The length of the CDR3 is 16 residues. Trimming took 0 bases from V and 0 from J; bases not matched to a gene: 4. Germline V gene lookup returns CDR1 SQVTM and CDR2 ANQGSEA. CDR3: CSVEDRTGSSYNEQFF. The CDR3 nucleotides are TGCAGCGTTGAAGATCGGACAGGGAGCTCCTACAATGAGCAGTTCTTC.